These 14 T cell receptor beta chains came from one sample sequenced in a study of blood T cells in healthy people across ages. A second PCR, run for roughly 7 to 11 cycles, used a sample-barcoded 5' primer plus a J-beta primer mix. In TCRdb, the 5' RACE reads were re-called with MiXCR into one record per CDR3 protein. The sample consists of 700,000 to 850,000 distinct CDR3 sequences, about 34% of them appearing once. Material: blood. These receptors were collected from a man aged 18 to 29 in good health.

The table lists this clonotype with a count of one. The chain couples TRBV29-1 to TRBJ2-5, with D possibly TRBD2 on 6 matching bases. V lost 6 bases and J lost 5, with 13 bases in between. The CDR3 has 12 amino acids. From germline, CDR1 is SQVTM and CDR2 ANQGSEA. The CDR3 DNA reads TGCAGCGTCCCTTGGGGGAGGGAGACCCAGTACTTC. Protein: CSVPWGRETQYF.

This clonotype showed up many times. The chain couples TRBV29-1 to TRBJ2-7; D call uncertain. V was cut by 3 bases and J by 3 bases, with 12 bases left in between. The CDR3 contains 13 residues. The germline V gene has CDR1 SQVTM and CDR2 ANQGSEA. The CDR3 DNA follows: TGCAGCGTTGAGGGTCCCAAACACTACGAGCAGTACTTC. Translating it yields CSVEGPKHYEQYF.

V gene TRBV20-1 combines with J gene TRBJ2-1; 9 bases map to TRBD2. Germline trimming cut 1 base from V and 5 bases from J; bases unmatched to any gene: 3. Looked up from germline, CDR1 is DFQATT and CDR2 is SNEGSKA (reference sequence). The CDR3 is 14 amino acids. The CDR3 loop is CSARGLADDNEQFF. The CDR3 DNA reads TGCAGTGCTAGAGGACTAGCGGACGACAATGAGCAGTTCTTC.

The V and J genes are TRBV7-2 and TRBJ2-1; TRBD1 matches 8 bases. CDR3 length equals 15 residues. Germline V gene sequence: CDR1 SGHTA, CDR2 FQGNSA. J gave up 8 bases and V 1 base, and 7 bases lay outside the gene matches. The CDR3 is CASSLVAGGGDEQFF. Written as DNA, the CDR3 is TGTGCCAGCAGCTTAGTAGCAGGGGGCGGCGATGAGCAGTTCTTC.

This clonotype showed up just a few times. The chain uses TRBV18 and TRBJ2-3; D might be TRBD1 (5 bases). The CDR3 length is 16 residues. Germline values: CDR1 KGHSH, CDR2 LQKENI. V lost 6 bases, J lost 2 bases, and 18 bases lay in between. The CDR3 coding sequence is TGTGCCAGCTCCCCCCGACAGAGGAGTACCACAGATACGCAGTATTTT. This encodes CASSPRQRSTTDTQYF.

This clonotype was observed a few times. The chain joins TRBV5-5 to TRBJ2-4, with 8 bases that match TRBD2. Per the germline V gene, CDR1 is SGHKS and CDR2 is YYEKEE (reference sequence). CDR3 length: 13 amino acids. J gave up 13 bases and V 3 bases, and 9 bases lay outside the gene matches. The DNA of the CDR3 is TGTGCCAGCAGCTCTCATCCCGGGGGGGAGCAGTACTTC. It codes for CASSSHPGGEQYF.

This chain links TRBV5-5 with TRBJ1-6, with 12 bases fitting TRBD1. After removal of 0 bases from V and 6 bases from J, the junction contained 10 bases not matched to a gene. Germline-derived CDR1 and CDR2 are SGHKS and YYEKEE (reference sequence). CDR3 length: 19 amino acids. CDR3 sequence reads: CASSLVGQGARPINSPLHF. The DNA for the CDR3 is TGTGCCAGCAGCTTGGTGGGACAGGGGGCACGGCCAATTAATTCACCCCTCCACTTT. Full variable domain (remainder filled in from reference TRBV5-5 and TRBJ1-6): DAGVTQSPTHLIKTRGQQVTLRCSPISGHKSVSWYQQVLGQGPQFIFQYYEKEERGRGNFPDRFSARQFPNYSSELNVNALLLGDSALYLCASSLVGQGARPINSPLHFGNGTRLTVT.

Written as DNA, the CDR3 is TGTGCCAGCAGCTTAGGGGTTCGTATGAGCTCCTACAATGAGCAGTTCTTC. Its translation: CASSLGVRMSSYNEQFF. This rearrangement joins TRBV7-8 to TRBJ2-1; no clear D gene. Trimming cost V 1 base and J 0 bases, with 13 bases left between them. From germline, CDR1 is SGHVS and CDR2 FQNEAQ. CDR3 length equals 17 residues. The whole variable domain, filled in from reference TRBV7-8 and TRBJ2-1, reads GAGVSQSPRYKVAKRGQDVALRCDPISGHVSLFWYQQALGQGPEFLTYFQNEAQLDKSGLPSDRFFAERPEGSVSTLKIQRTQQEDSAVYLCASSLGVRMSSYNEQFFGPGTRLTVL.

This clonotype was recorded at least ten times. The CDR3 DNA sequence: TGCAGTGCTAGAGAGTCAGGGGTAGATACGCAGTATTTT. Its protein is CSARESGVDTQYF. V and J are TRBV20-1 and TRBJ2-3, with D tentatively TRBD1 (6 bases). V was clipped by 0 bases and J by 5 bases, with 9 bases between them. The CDR3 has 13 amino acids. Germline CDR1 DFQATT, CDR2 SNEGSKA (reference sequence).

The gene calls are TRBV12-3 or TRBV12-4 and TRBJ2-7, with 10 positions matching TRBD2. This CDR3 has 15 residues. Trimming removed 5 bases from V and 7 bases from J; junction bases left unmatched: 11. For the CDR3, the DNA is TGTGCCAGCAGTCCGATTGAGCGGGGGGGGAATGAGCAGTACTTC. This sequence encodes CASSPIERGGNEQYF.

This clonotype has only a few counts. This chain links TRBV4-3 with TRBJ2-7, with D hard to call. The germline V gene encodes CDR1 LGHNA and CDR2 YSLEER. This CDR3 is built from 16 residues. Between the trimmed V and J ends, which lost 1 base and 3 bases, there was a span of 16 bases. The DNA of the CDR3 is TGCGCCAGCAGCCAAGCACTAAATAAACTCGGCTACGAGCAGTACTTC. Its protein product is CASSQALNKLGYEQYF.

This clonotype was seen a few times. The chain is built from TRBV7-2 and TRBJ2-7; perhaps TRBD2 as D (5 bases). With 2 bases removed from V and 6 bases from J, the gap between germline ends came to 11 bases. This CDR3 spans 13 amino acids. Germline loops: CDR1 SGHTA, CDR2 FQGNSA. CDR3 protein: CASSLLRLTEQYF. Here the CDR3 DNA reads TGTGCCAGCAGCTTATTACGACTAACCGAGCAGTACTTC. The full variable domain, in which reference TRBV7-2 and TRBJ2-7 provide the parts outside the CDR3, is GAGVSQSPSNKVTEKGKDVELRCDPISGHTALYWYRQSLGQGLEFLIYFQGNSAPDKSGLPSDRFSAERTGGSVSTLTIQRTQQEDSAVYLCASSLLRLTEQYFGPGTRLTVT.

This clonotype appeared many times. The DNA for the CDR3 is TGTGCCAGCAGTTTCGCGGACGCAGATACGCAGTATTTT. It specifies CASSFADADTQYF. V and J are TRBV12-3 or TRBV12-4 and TRBJ2-3; D is unresolved. CDR3 length equals 13 residues. V was shortened by 3 bases and J by 4 bases, with 8 bases between the two germline ends.

The chain has TRBV12-3 or TRBV12-4 and TRBJ2-5; TRBD2 agrees at 9 bases. The CDR3 covers 14 residues. After removal of 9 bases from V and 4 bases from J, the junction contained 9 bases not matched to a gene. The CDR3 sequence: CASSGGGGAETQYF. For the CDR3, the DNA is TGTGCCAGTAGTGGCGGCGGGGGGGCAGAGACCCAGTACTTC.